This T cell receptor (beta chain) emerged from a study of graft-versus-host responses after intestinal transplantation. Across the whole study: In this cohort, recipients had multivisceral, liver-intestinal, or isolated intestinal transplants. Induction with anti-thymocyte globulin, then tacrolimus and steroids for about 3 years, was given to all recipients. General study findings and limits: Detected in recipient marrow were GvH clones, some of which were first observed in ileum or blood.

For this clone: Its specificity is unknown.

Using immunoSEQ multiplex PCR, the repertoire was profiled, and TCRdb retains in-frame clones only, with some absent. The repertoire consists of 85,000 to 90,000 clones, with under 85% occurring once and the leading ten covering about a sixth. This clonotype was sampled from a human donor who received an intestinal transplant. The specimen was unstimulated CD8+ T cells sorted from spleen or lymph node cells, collected before intestinal transplant.

CDR3 in amino acids: CASSLAPAGTDTQYF. The CDR3 DNA sequence: TGTGCCAGCAGCTTAGCACCGGCGGGCACAGATACGCAGTATTTT. This chain joins TRBV7-3 and TRBJ2-3; D is unclear. Germline CDR1 and CDR2: SGHTA and FQGTGA. V lost 2 bases and J 1 base, leaving 10 bases between the germline ends. This CDR3 is built from 15 residues.